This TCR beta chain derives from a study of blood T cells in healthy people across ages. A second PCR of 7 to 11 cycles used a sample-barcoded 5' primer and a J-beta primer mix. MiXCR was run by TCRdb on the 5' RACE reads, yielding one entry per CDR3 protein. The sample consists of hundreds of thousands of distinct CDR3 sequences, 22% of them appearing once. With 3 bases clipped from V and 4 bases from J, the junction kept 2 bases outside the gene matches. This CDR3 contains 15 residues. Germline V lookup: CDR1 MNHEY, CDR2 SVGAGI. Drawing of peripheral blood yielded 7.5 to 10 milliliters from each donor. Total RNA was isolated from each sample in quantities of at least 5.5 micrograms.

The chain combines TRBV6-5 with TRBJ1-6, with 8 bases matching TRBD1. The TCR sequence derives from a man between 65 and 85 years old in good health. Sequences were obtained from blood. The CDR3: CASSYGDRYNSPLHF. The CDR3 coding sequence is TGTGCCAGCAGTTATGGGGACAGGTATAATTCACCCCTCCACTTT.